The text below deals with one T cell receptor beta chain. Its antigen is not known. The V end was cut by 3 bases, the J end by 0 bases, with 17 bases between. The CDR3 runs to 16 residues. Germline CDR1 SQVTM, CDR2 ANQGSEA. The PCR used 60 Vbeta and 13 Jbeta primers. How the authors handled the data: Tens of millions of unique TCR beta chains, about 11 million of them shared, were counted by a later analysis. Profiled with immunoSEQ multiplex PCR; TCRdb holds only in-frame clones, not every one. V, J and clone size derive from that table, while D and trimming were established from the DNA sequence. The sample shows over 150,000 clones, 73% of them seen only once. This record comes from a study of cytomegalovirus exposure and HLA in healthy donors. Study-wide points: Overall, approximately 150 TCR beta chains were annotated as cytomegalovirus-associated.

Material: PBMCs. The chain recombines TRBV29-1 with TRBJ1-2; the D gene is possibly TRBD1 (5 bases). The source is a woman between 18 and 29 years old in good health and CMV-seropositive. The CDR3 DNA follows: TGCAGCGTTGACTTTGGGGGGGGAATCTCTAACTATGGCTACACCTTC. Translating it yields CSVDFGGGISNYGYTF.